This T cell receptor (beta chain) was recorded in a study of blood T cell repertoires in COVID-19 (dated by TCRdb to the early 2020s). Background for the entire study: Samples covering the acute and convalescent phases of COVID-19 were provided by collaborators in the United States, Italy and Spain. The repertoires were released in a freely available public database meant as a resource for research on the immune response to SARS-CoV-2. Subjects who had been exposed to COVID-19, were actively infected with it, or had recovered from it provided the deeply sampled blood TCRbeta repertoires that made up the dataset. The prospective study material was composed of cDNA or gDNA derived from T cells, B-cell-depleted T cells, or PBMCs. Samples were obtained from the ongoing ImmuneRACE study (first 160 participants) and from roughly 1,300 subjects provided by 6 global collaborators. Where available, HLA class I and class II types were obtained from metadata supplied by the sample provider rather than from assay-based typing. The sample metadata nearly always contained a de-identified subject ID, COVID-19 status, age in years and sex. Results and caveats for the whole study, not just this receptor: The quantity of clinical and demographic metadata differed by source and by participant and was supplied without curation.

TCRbeta CDR3 regions were amplified from genomic DNA using the immunoSEQ Assay, a bias-controlled multiplex PCR. In the paper's pipeline: The number of nucleated cells in each sample was estimated by amplification of reference gene primers within the assay. To quantify the absolute abundance of each unique TCRbeta CDR3 rearrangement, sequence reads were collapsed and filtered. Productive Simpson clonality was computed per sample as the square root of Simpson's diversity index over productive rearrangements. TCRdb limited this immuneACCESS table to in-frame rearrangements with V and J called. A share of clones is missing; checked studies link under half to unresolved V genes, and the rest is unexplained. V and J calls and clone size are copied from that table; D and trimming were computed from the DNA. The sample yields under 350,000 clones; approximately 86% were counted once. The ten biggest clones cover approximately 4.6% of the sample.

Regarding this clone: This receptor's antigen is unknown. No quality values exist for individual bases; no much larger clone is one base distant.

The CDR3 goes from the cysteine to the phenylalanine over 15 residues. The entry retains the CDR3 DNA only, 45 bases that are in frame from base 1. Relative to germline, V is 0 bases shorter and J is 1 base shorter, with 6 bases between their ends. CDR1 is given as LNHDA and CDR2 as SQIVND, both from the germline V gene (reference sequence). Participants in the prospective study were enrolled through a virtual design, were aged roughly 18 to 100 years, and lived in roughly 25 United States geographic areas. To assign participants to cohorts, the prospective study relied on clinical history that participants themselves reported in a screening survey and a study questionnaire. In the prospective study, whole blood, serum and a nasopharyngeal or oropharyngeal swab were collected from each participant by mobile phlebotomists. Over a 2-month period, participants in the prospective study had the option of providing additional blood draws and questionnaires. Prospective study blood samples were shipped either frozen or at room temperature before DNA extraction.

This TCR was recovered from a woman aged 40 to 49 with acute COVID-19. The chain was built from TRBV19 and TRBJ2-2, with an unclear D gene assignment. Source material: PBMCs or T cells enriched from blood (not recorded which). The CDR3 loop reads CASSIERRNTGELFF. DNA sequence: TGTGCCAGTAGTATAGAACGCAGGAACACCGGGGAGCTGTTTTTT.